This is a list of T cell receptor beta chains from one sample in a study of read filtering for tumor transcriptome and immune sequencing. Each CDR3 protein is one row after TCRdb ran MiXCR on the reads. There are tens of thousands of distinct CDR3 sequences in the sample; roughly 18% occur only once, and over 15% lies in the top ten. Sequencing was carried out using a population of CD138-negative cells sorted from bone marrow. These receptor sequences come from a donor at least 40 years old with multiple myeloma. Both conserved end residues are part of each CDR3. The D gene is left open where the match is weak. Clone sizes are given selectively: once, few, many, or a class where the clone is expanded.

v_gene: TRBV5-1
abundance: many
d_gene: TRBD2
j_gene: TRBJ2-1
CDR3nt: TGCGCCAGCAGCTTGGTTCTAGCGGGCTCCTCCTACAATGAGCAGTTCTTC
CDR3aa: CASSLVLAGSSYNEQFF

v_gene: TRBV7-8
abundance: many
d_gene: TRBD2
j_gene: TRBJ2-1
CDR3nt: TGTGCCAGCAGCTACGGGACTAGCGGGAATAATGAGCAGTTCTTC
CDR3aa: CASSYGTSGNNEQFF

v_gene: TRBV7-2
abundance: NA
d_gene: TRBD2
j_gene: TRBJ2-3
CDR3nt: TGTGCCGGCAGCTTAGGCCTAGCGGGAGGAGGGACAGATACGCAGTATTTT
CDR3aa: CAGSLGLAGGGTDTQYF

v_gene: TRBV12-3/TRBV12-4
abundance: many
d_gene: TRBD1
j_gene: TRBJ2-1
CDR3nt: TGTGCCAGCAGTATACACAGGGGGCAGGGAGAGCAGTTCTTC
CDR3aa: CASSIHRGQGEQFF

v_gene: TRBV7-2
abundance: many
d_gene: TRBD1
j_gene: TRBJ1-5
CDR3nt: TGTGCCAGCAGCCGCACAGGGGGCGGGGAGCCCCAGCATTTT
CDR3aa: CASSRTGGGEPQHF

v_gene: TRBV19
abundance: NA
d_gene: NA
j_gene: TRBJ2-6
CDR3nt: TGTGCCAGTAGTCCCCAAACGAGCCTTGGGGCCAACGTCCTGACTTTC
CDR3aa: CASSPQTSLGANVLTF

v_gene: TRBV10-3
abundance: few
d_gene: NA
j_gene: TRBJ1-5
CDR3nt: TGTGCCATCAGTGGGGATCAGAATCAGCCCCAGCATTTT
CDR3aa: CAISGDQNQPQHF

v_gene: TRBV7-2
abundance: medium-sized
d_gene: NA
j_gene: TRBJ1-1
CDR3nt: TGTGCCAGCAGCTTCGGCAGAAACACTGAAGCTTTCTTT
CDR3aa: CASSFGRNTEAFF

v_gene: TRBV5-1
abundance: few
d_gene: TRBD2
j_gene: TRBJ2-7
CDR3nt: TGCGCCAGCAGCTTCACGGGGGGAGGCTACGAGCAGTACTTC
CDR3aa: CASSFTGGGYEQYF

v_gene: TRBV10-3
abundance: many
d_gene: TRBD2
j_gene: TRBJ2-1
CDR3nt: TGTGCCATCAGTCCCTTTGGACTAGCGGGGTCGAGCTCCTACAATGAGCAGTTCTTC
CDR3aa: CAISPFGLAGSSSYNEQFF

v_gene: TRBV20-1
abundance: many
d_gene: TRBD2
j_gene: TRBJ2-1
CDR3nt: TGCAGTGCTAGAGGGCTCCCTAGCGGTCCCGGCTCCTACAATGAGCAGTTCTTC
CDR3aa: CSARGLPSGPGSYNEQFF

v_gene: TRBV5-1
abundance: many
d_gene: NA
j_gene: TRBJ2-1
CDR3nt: TGCGCCAGCTCCCGGCGACTCGGAAGAACGGATGAGCAGTTCTTC
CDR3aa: CASSRRLGRTDEQFF

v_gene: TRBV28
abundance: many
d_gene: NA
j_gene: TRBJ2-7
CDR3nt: TGTGCCAGCAGCCTAGTGGGGGGATCCTACGAGCAGTACTTC
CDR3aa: CASSLVGGSYEQYF

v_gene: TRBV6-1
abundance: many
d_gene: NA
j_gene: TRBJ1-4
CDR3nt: TGTGCCAGCAGTGATATAGTGATGGGTGAAAAACTGTTTTTT
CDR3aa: CASSDIVMGEKLFF

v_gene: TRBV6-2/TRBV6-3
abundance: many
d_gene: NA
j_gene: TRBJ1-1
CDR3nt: TGTGCCAGCGGGAGGGGGGACCTGGACATTTTAGCTGAAGCTTTCTTT
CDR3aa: CASGRGDLDILAEAFF

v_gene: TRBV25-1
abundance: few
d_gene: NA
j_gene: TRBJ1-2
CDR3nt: TGTGCCAGCAGTGAATGGGCCGGACTCAACACCTTC
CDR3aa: CASSEWAGLNTF

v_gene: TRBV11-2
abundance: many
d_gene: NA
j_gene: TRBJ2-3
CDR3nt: TGTGCCAGCAGCTTAAGTAGGCTGAGGACAGATACGCAGTATTTT
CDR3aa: CASSLSRLRTDTQYF

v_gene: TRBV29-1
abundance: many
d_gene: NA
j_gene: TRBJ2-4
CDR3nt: TGCAGCGTTGAAGTCACCGGGACGAAAAACATTCAGTACTTC
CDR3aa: CSVEVTGTKNIQYF

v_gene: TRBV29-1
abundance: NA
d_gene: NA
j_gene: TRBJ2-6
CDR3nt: TGCAGCGTTGAGAGAGATTCTGGGGCCAACGTCCCGACTTTC
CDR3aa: CSVERDSGANVPTF

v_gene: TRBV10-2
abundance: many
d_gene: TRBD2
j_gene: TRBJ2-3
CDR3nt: TGCGCCAGCAGTGACGGGGGACTAACAGATACGCAGTATTTT
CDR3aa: CASSDGGLTDTQYF

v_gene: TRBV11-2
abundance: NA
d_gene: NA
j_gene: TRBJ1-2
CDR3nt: TGTGCCAGCAGCTTAGAGGCAGGCTTTAACTATGGCTACACCTTC
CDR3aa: CASSLEAGFNYGYTF

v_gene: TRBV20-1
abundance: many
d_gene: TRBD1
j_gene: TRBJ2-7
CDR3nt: TGCAGTGCTAGAGACAATCCTCGAAGGACAGGGGGGTACGAGCAGTACTTC
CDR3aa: CSARDNPRRTGGYEQYF

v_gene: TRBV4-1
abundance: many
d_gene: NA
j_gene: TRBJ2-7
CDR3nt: TGCGCCAGCAGCCATTTTCTTACCTTGCCGGAGGCCCCCCCCTACGAGCAGTACTTC
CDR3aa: CASSHFLTLPEAPPYEQYF

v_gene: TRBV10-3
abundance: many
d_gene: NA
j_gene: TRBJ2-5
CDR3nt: TGTGCCATCGGGCTAAATAGCGGAGAGACCCAGTACTTC
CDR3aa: CAIGLNSGETQYF

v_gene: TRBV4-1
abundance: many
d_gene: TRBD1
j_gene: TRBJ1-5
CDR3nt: TGCGCCAGCAGCCAAGAGCCTCCGGGACAGGGTTGGTGGGTAGATCAGCCCCAGCATTTT
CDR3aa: CASSQEPPGQGWWVDQPQHF

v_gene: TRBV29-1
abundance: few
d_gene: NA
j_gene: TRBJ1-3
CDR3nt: TGCAGCGTTGAAACAGTCACCAAGGCTGCGGGAAACACCATATATTTT
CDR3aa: CSVETVTKAAGNTIYF

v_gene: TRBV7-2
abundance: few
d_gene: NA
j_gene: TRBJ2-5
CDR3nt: TGTGCCAGCAGCTTACTACTTTCGGGGTCGGAGACCCAGTACTTC
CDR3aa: CASSLLLSGSETQYF

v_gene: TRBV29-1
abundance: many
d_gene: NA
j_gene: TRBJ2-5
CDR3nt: TGCAGCGTTGAAGAAAGGGGCCGGTACCAAGAGACCCAGTACTTC
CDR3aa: CSVEERGRYQETQYF

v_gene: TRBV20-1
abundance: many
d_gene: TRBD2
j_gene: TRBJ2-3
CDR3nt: TGCAGTGCTCGTGGGCCCCGGGAGGGCCCAGATACGCAGTATTTT
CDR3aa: CSARGPREGPDTQYF

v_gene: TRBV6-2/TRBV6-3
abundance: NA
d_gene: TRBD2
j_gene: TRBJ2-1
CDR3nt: TGTGCCAGCGGTTCCCTTAGCCGGATTAGCGGGAGGTGGAATGAGCAGTTCTTC
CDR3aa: CASGSLSRISGRWNEQFF

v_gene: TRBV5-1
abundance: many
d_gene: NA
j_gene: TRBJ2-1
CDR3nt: TGCGCCAGCAGCTTGGATATAGGGTACGGTGAGCAGTTCTTC
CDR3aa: CASSLDIGYGEQFF

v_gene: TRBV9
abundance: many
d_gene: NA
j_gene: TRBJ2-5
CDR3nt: TGTGCCAGCAGCGTAGGAGTCCTGACAGAGACCCAGTACTTC
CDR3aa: CASSVGVLTETQYF

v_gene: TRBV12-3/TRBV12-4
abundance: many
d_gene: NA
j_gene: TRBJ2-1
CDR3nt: TGTGCCAGCAGTATAGCCGGTCCCTACAATGAGCAGTTCTTC
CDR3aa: CASSIAGPYNEQFF

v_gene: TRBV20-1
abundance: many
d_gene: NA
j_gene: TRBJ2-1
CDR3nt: TGCAGTGTACGAGGGGAGATAGATCCCCCACAGTTCTTC
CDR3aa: CSVRGEIDPPQFF

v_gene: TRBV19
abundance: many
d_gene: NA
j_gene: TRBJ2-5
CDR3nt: TGTGCCAGTAGTATAAGAGTACAAGAGACCCAGTACTTC
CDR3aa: CASSIRVQETQYF

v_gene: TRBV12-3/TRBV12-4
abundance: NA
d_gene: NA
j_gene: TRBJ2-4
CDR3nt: TGTGCCAGCAGTTTCCGATCCACCGGGACGCTCGTCAGGGAAAACATTCAGTACTTC
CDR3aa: CASSFRSTGTLVRENIQYF

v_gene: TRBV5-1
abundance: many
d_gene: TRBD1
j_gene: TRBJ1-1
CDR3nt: TGCGCCAGCTCCAGGACCAGAGGGGGCGAGGGCACTGAAGCTTTCTTT
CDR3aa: CASSRTRGGEGTEAFF

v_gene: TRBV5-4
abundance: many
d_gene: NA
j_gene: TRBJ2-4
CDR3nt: TGTGCCAGCAGCTTGGACCAGGGTGCCAAAAACATTCAGTACTTC
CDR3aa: CASSLDQGAKNIQYF

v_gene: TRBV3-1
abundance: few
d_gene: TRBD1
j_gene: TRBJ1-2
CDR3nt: TGTGCCAGCAGCCACCGGGACAGGGGTTTCTATGGCTACACCTTC
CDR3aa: CASSHRDRGFYGYTF

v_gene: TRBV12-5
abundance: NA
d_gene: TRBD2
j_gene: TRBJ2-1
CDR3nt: TGTGCTAGTGGTTTGGTATCGGGACTAGCGGGAGGAAGTAATGAGCAGTTCTTC
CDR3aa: CASGLVSGLAGGSNEQFF

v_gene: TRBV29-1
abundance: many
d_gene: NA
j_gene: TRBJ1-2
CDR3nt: TGCAGCGTCGGCAGCTATGGCTACACCTTC
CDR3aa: CSVGSYGYTF

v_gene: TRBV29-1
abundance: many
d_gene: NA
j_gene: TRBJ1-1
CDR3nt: TGCAGCGCCGAAAGTAACACTGAAGCTTTCTTT
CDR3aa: CSAESNTEAFF

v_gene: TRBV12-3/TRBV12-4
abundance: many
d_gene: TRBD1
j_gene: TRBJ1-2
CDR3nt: TGTGCCAGCAGTCCGAGACAGGGCGGCGGCTACACCTTC
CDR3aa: CASSPRQGGGYTF

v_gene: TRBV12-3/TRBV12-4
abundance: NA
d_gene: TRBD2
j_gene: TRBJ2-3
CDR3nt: TGTGCCAGCAACCGCCTCGGGCTAGCGGGGATCACAGATACGCAGTATTTT
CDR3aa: CASNRLGLAGITDTQYF

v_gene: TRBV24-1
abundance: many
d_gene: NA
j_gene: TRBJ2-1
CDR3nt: TGTGCCACCAGTATGTCAGGGATTAAGAATGAGCAGTTCTTC
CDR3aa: CATSMSGIKNEQFF

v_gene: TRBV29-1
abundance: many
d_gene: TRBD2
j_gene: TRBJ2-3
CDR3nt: TGCAGCGCCACTCCGCGGGGGTTGACAGATACGCAGTATTTT
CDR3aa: CSATPRGLTDTQYF